The clone carrying this TCR beta chain was counted between two and nine times. The sample originates from a study of human T cells and chemical hapten exposure. The time point denotes: patch test 2, 6 weeks after DPC sensitization. Treatment here: therapeutic diphenylcyclopropenone sensitization with weekly scalp DPC. CDR3 length equals 13 residues. V was shortened by 1 base and J by 2 bases, with 6 bases between the two germline ends. Germline lookup yields CDR1 DFQATT and CDR2 SNEGSKA (reference sequence). In TCRdb, the RACE reads were re-called with MiXCR into one record per CDR3 protein. This repertoire shows a few hundred thousand distinct CDR3 sequences, roughly 6% found once; its top ten account for 5% to 6%.

The sequence derives from a woman between 18 and 30 years old with alopecia areata. Some clones in this sample may be carry-over from other donors' samples. The V and J genes are TRBV20-1 and TRBJ2-1, with a possible D match to TRBD1 (5 bases). The starting material was whole blood, obtained in connection with sensitization to the hapten diphenylcyclopropenone (DPC). CDR3 DNA sequence: TGCAGTGCTAGAGCAGGGCCCTACAATGAGCAGTTCTTC. It yields the protein CSARAGPYNEQFF.